These 16 T cell receptor beta chains share one sample of origin, sequenced in a study of yellow fever vaccine responses in identical twins. TCRdb re-called the RT-PCR reads through MiXCR, storing one row per CDR3 protein. The sample contains a few thousand distinct CDR3 sequences, roughly 70% of which appear only once. The sample in question was T cells from blood (PBMCs), unsorted or a sorted subset (not recorded which), obtained before or after yellow fever vaccination (not recorded which). Every receptor here comes from a woman aged 18 to 35 who received the yellow fever vaccine.

The table lists this clonotype with a count of one. The V gene is TRBV7-8, the J gene TRBJ1-1, with D unclear. The V and J ends lost 1 base and 4 bases respectively, with 10 bases between them. The CDR3 has 14 residues. Germline CDR1 reads SGHVS; CDR2 reads FQNEAQ. This CDR3 is CASSLEGKVTEAFF. DNA for the CDR3: TGTGCCAGCAGCTTAGAGGGCAAGGTCACTGAAGCTTTCTTT. Filled out from reference TRBV7-8 and TRBJ1-1, the complete variable domain reads GAGVSQSPRYKVAKRGQDVALRCDPISGHVSLFWYQQALGQGPEFLTYFQNEAQLDKSGLPSDRFFAERPEGSVSTLKIQRTQQEDSAVYLCASSLEGKVTEAFFGQGTRLTVV.

The chain is built from TRBV29-1 and TRBJ2-7, with 7 bases matching TRBD2. The CDR3 covers 12 residues. With 1 base clipped from V and 6 bases from J, the junction kept 3 bases outside the gene matches. Germline V gene lookup returns CDR1 SQVTM and CDR2 ANQGSEA. The CDR3 region is CSVEAGGGEQYF. The CDR3 nucleotides are TGCAGCGTTGAAGCGGGAGGTGGCGAGCAGTACTTC.

The CDR3 sequence is CASSLLAGGYNEQFF. DNA for the CDR3: TGTGCCAGCAGTTTACTAGCGGGGGGCTACAATGAGCAGTTCTTC. The chain uses TRBV27 and TRBJ2-1; 11 nucleotides line up with TRBD2. This CDR3 comprises 15 residues. Germline V gives CDR1 MNHEY, CDR2 SMNVEV (reference sequence). The ends lost 2 bases at V and 3 bases at J; junction bases unmatched: 0.

The chain uses TRBV29-1 and TRBJ2-5; no definite D call. The CDR3 is 13 amino acids. Germline CDR1 is SQVTM and CDR2 is ANQGSEA. V was trimmed by 0 bases and J by 1 base, leaving 6 bases between them. DNA of the CDR3: TGCAGCGTTGAAGACACTTCCCAAGAGACCCAGTACTTC. This encodes CSVEDTSQETQYF.

This chain joins TRBV7-9 and TRBJ2-1; 11 bases line up with TRBD2. V dropped 3 bases and J dropped 8; count of bases not matched to a gene: 6. The CDR3 totals 15 residues. The germline CDR1 and CDR2 sequences are SEHNR and FQNEAQ (reference sequence). In nucleotides, the CDR3 is TGTGCCAGCAGCTTCCGACTAGCGGGATCCTATGAGCAGTTCTTC. Its translation is CASSFRLAGSYEQFF.

The chain employs TRBV5-1 and TRBJ2-3; D is uncertain. Trimming took 6 bases from V and 4 from J, leaving 18 bases between them. Germline-derived CDR1 and CDR2 are SGHRS and YFSETQ. The CDR3 extends over 15 amino acids. The CDR3, as DNA: TGCGCCAGCAAGCCAACCCCAAACTCGGCAGATACGCAGTATTTT. It specifies CASKPTPNSADTQYF.

J is TRBJ1-6 and V is TRBV5-1; a weak D match, TRBD1 (6 bases). Between the trimmed V and J ends, which lost 3 bases and 10 bases, there was a span of 14 bases. This CDR3 is built from 14 residues. Germline-derived CDR1 and CDR2 are SGHRS and YFSETQ. CDR3 bases: TGCGCCAGCAGCTCGGGACAAAATGGATCACCCCTCCACTTT. Translated, it gives CASSSGQNGSPLHF. Full variable domain (remainder filled in from reference TRBV5-1 and TRBJ1-6): KAGVTQTPRYLIKTRGQQVTLSCSPISGHRSVSWYQQTPGQGLQFLFEYFSETQRNKGNFPGRFSGRQFSNSRSEMNVSTLELGDSALYLCASSSGQNGSPLHFGNGTRLTVT.

In its sample, this clonotype was seen a few times. V and J are TRBV29-1 and TRBJ1-2; possible D gene TRBD1, 5 bases. In germline, CDR1 is SQVTM, CDR2 ANQGSEA. V was trimmed by 4 bases and J by 11 bases, leaving 17 bases between them. The length of the CDR3 is 12 residues. The CDR3 DNA follows: TGCAGCGTTGGGCGGCAGGGTGAGGATTACACCTTC. Protein product: CSVGRQGEDYTF.

The chain carries TRBV12-3 or TRBV12-4 and TRBJ2-1; D is undetermined. Trimming took off 1 base at V and 3 bases at J, with 7 bases between the two ends. This CDR3 spans 14 amino acids. CDR3 in DNA: TGTGCCAGCAGTTTAGGGCTTCGCTACAATGAGCAGTTCTTC. Amino acid sequence: CASSLGLRYNEQFF.

The V gene is TRBV7-6, the J gene TRBJ2-3; TRBD2 aligns across 13 bases. V lost 5 bases to trimming and J lost 6 bases; unmatched junction nucleotides: 8. This CDR3 has 16 residues. Germline V gives CDR1 SGHVS, CDR2 FNYEAQ. DNA of the CDR3: TGTGCCAGCAGCCGAGGACTAGCGGGAGTTTTTGATACGCAGTATTTT. Amino acids: CASSRGLAGVFDTQYF. Full variable domain (rest looked up from reference TRBV7-6 and TRBJ2-3): GAGVSQSPRYKVTKRGQDVALRCDPISGHVSLYWYRQALGQGPEFLTYFNYEAQQDKSGLPNDRFSAERPEGSISTLTIQRTEQRDSAMYRCASSRGLAGVFDTQYFGPGTRLTVL.

The chain recombines TRBV7-2 with TRBJ2-1; possibly TRBD2 for D (6 bases). V was trimmed by 0 bases and J by 9 bases, leaving 9 bases between them. The CDR3 runs 13 residues. Germline values: CDR1 SGHTA, CDR2 FQGNSA. The CDR3 DNA sequence: TGTGCCAGCAGCTTAGCGGACTACCCTGAGCAGTTCTTC. Translation: CASSLADYPEQFF.

The V and J genes are TRBV11-1 and TRBJ2-7, with D perhaps given as TRBD1 or TRBD2 (5 bases each). The V gene's germline CDR1 is SGHAT and CDR2 FQDESV (reference sequence). V was clipped by 3 bases and J by 7 bases, with 16 bases between them. The CDR3 is 14 amino acids. CDR3 loop: CASSFSGTLREQYF. The CDR3 bases are TGTGCCAGCAGCTTCTCCGGGACCCTGAGGGAGCAGTACTTC.

The chain combines TRBV18 with TRBJ2-7; D possibly uses TRBD1 or TRBD2 (5 bases each). Germline assignment: CDR1 KGHSH and CDR2 LQKENI. Trimming pared 3 bases from V and 4 bases from J, leaving 13 bases between. This CDR3 has 14 residues. The CDR3 DNA sequence: TGTGCCAGCTCACCCGTAGGGACCGGTTACGAGCAGTACTTC. Encoded protein: CASSPVGTGYEQYF.

V and J are TRBV12-3 or TRBV12-4 and TRBJ2-7, with 9 bases that match TRBD1. V was pared by 4 bases and J by 2 bases, with 3 bases of the junction left unmatched. The CDR3 contains 14 residues. The CDR3 sequence is CASSSRQGAYEQYF. In DNA, the CDR3 is TGTGCCAGCAGTTCCCGACAGGGGGCCTACGAGCAGTACTTC.

The DNA for the CDR3 is TGCGCCAGCAGCTTGGAAGCCGGGGAGGTGGGCGAGCAGTACTTC. This translates into CASSLEAGEVGEQYF. The rearrangement uses TRBV5-1 and TRBJ2-7; TRBD2 is a possible D gene (6 bases). Trimming pared 0 bases from V and 6 bases from J, leaving 16 bases between. The germline V gene has CDR1 SGHRS and CDR2 YFSETQ. CDR3 length: 15 residues.

The rearrangement links TRBV4-1 to TRBJ1-1, with 7 bases that match TRBD1. Germline CDR1 reads MGHRA; CDR2 reads YSYEKL. This CDR3 is 14 amino acids long. The V and J ends lost 0 bases and 7 bases, in that order; junction bases with no gene match: 5. CDR3 nucleotides: TGCGCCAGCAGCCAAGAAAACAGGGGAATTGAAGCTTTCTTT. This codes for CASSQENRGIEAFF.